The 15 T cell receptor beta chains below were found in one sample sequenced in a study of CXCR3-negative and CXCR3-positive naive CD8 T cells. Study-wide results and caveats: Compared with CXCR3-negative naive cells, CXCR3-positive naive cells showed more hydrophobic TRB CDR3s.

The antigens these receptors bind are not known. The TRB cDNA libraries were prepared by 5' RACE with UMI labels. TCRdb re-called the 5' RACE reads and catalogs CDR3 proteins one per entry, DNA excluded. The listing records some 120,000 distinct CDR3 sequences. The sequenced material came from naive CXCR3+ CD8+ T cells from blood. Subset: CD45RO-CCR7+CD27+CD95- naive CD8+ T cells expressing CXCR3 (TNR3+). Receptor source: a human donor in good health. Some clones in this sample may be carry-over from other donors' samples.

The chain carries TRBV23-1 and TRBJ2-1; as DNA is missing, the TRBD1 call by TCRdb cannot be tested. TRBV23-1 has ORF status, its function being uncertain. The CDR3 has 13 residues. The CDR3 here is CASSPPGHNEQFF.

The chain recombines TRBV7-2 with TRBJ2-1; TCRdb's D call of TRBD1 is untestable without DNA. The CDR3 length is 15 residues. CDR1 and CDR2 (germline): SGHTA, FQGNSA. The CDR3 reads CASSWTGSIYNEQFF.

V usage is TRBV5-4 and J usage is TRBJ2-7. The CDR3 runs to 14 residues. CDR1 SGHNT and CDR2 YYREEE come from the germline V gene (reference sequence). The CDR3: CASSWAGVPHEQYF.

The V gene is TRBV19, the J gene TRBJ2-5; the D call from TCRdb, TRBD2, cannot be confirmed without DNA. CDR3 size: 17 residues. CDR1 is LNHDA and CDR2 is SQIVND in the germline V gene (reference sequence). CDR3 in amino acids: CASSIDSQREGQETQYF. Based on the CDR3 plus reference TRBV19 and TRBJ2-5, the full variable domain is DGGITQSPKYLFRKEGQNVTLSCEQNLNHDAMYWYRQDPGQGLRLIYYSQIVNDFQKGDIAEGYSVSREKKESFPLTVTSAQKNPTAFYLCASSIDSQREGQETQYFGPGTRLLVL.

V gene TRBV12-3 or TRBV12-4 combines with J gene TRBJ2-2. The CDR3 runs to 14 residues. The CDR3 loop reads CASRTTAIGGELFF.

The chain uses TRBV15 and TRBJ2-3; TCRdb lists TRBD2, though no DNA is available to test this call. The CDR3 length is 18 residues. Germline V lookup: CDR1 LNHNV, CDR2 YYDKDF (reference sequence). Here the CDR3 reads CATSRDGGLAGRMDTQYF.

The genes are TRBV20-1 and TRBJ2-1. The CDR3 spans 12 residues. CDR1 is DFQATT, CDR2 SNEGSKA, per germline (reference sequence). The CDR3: CSARGAGNEQFF.

CDR3 residues: CASSETVGGTEAFF. This rearrangement joins TRBV2 to TRBJ1-1; the D gene TCRdb calls, TRBD1, cannot be checked with no DNA. This CDR3 has 14 residues. Germline values: CDR1 SNHLY, CDR2 FYNNEI.

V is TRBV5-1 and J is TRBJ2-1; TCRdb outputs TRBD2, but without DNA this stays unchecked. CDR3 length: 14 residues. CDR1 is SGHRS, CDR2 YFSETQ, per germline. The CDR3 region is CASSLFGGNNEQFF. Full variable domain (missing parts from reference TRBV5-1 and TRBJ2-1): KAGVTQTPRYLIKTRGQQVTLSCSPISGHRSVSWYQQTPGQGLQFLFEYFSETQRNKGNFPGRFSGRQFSNSRSEMNVSTLELGDSALYLCASSLFGGNNEQFFGPGTRLTVL.

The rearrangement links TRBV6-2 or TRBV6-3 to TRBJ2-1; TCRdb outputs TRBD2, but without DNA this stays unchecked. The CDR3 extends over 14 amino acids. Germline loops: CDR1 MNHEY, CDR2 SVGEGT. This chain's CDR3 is CASSELLSGGEQFF.

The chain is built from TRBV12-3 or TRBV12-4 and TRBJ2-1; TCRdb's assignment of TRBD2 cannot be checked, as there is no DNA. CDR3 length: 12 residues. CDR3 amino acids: CASNVGENEQFF.

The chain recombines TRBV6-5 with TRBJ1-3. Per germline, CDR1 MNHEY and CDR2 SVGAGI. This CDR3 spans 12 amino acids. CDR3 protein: CASRVSGNTIYF.

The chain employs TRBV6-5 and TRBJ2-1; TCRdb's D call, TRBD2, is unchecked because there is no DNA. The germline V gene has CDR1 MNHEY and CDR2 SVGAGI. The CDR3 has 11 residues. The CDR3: CASMRDNEQFF.

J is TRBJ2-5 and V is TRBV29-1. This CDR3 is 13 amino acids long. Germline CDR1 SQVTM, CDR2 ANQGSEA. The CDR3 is CSVEGSAQETQYF.

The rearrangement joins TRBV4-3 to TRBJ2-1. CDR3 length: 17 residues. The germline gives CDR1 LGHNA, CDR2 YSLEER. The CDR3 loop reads CASSQDLAGGTYNEQFF.